The clone carrying this T cell receptor beta chain was found once. Sequencing used immunoSEQ multiplex PCR; TCRdb keeps in-frame clones, though not all of them. The data hold over 200,000 clones, with roughly nine tenths observed a single time. The data were taken from a study of blood T cell repertoires in COVID-19. Turning to the study itself: Cohort 3 recovered donors had two negative PCRs, clearance, or symptom resolution.

This CDR3 has 16 residues. V and J are TRBV21-1 and TRBJ1-6. TRBV21-1 is shown as a pseudogene. The TCR was taken from a woman in her fifties or sixties in a cohort exposed to, infected with or recovered from COVID-19 (not recorded which). Sequenced input: PBMCs or T cells enriched from blood (not recorded which). CDR3 protein: CASSKMVGGFRAPLHF. As DNA, the CDR3 is TGTGCCAGCAGCAAAATGGTAGGAGGGTTTCGGGCACCCCTCCACTTT.